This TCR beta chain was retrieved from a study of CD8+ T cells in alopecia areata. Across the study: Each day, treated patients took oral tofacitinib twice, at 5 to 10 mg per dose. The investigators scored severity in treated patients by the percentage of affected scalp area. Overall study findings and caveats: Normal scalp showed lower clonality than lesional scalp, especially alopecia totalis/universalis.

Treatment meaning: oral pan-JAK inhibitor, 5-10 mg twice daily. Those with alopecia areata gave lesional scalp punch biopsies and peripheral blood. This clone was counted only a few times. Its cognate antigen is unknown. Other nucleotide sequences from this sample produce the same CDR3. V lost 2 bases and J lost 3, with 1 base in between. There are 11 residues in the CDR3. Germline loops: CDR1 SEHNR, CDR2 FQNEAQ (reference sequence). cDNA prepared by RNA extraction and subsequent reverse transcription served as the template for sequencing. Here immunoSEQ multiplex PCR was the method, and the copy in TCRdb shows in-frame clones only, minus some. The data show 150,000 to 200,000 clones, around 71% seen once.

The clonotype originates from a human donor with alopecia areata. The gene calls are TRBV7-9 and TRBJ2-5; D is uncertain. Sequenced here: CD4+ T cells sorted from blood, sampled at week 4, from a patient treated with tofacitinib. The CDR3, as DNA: TGTGCCAGCAGCTTAAAAGAGACCCAGTACTTC. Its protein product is CASSLKETQYF.